A selection of T cell receptor beta chains follows, all from one sample in a study of CD8 T cells in ankylosing spondylitis. MiXCR was run by TCRdb on the 5' RACE reads, yielding one entry per CDR3 protein. The sample holds about 160,000 distinct CDR3 sequences, around 20% seen once. Sequenced sample: blood, either unsorted or a sorted T cell fraction (not recorded which). These receptors were collected from a male donor with ankylosing spondylitis or in good health (not recorded which). The CDR3 runs from the conserved cysteine through the conserved F or W. A D gene is named only where the DNA matches it firmly. Size is stated for part of the rows, as once, few or many counts, or as a class when the clone is expanded.

d_call j_call clone_size v_call cdr3_aa cdr3_nt
TRBD2 TRBJ2-1 - TRBV24-1 CATSGPSLAGGRNEQFF TGTGCCACCAGCGGCCCATCTTTAGCGGGAGGGCGGAATGAGCAGTTCTTC
TRBD1 TRBJ2-4 - TRBV24-1 CATSDPGGTNIQYF TGTGCCACCAGTGATCCAGGGGGAACAAACATTCAGTACTTC
TRBD2 TRBJ2-3 many TRBV5-1 CASKEAGFTDTQYF TGCGCCAGCAAGGAAGCGGGATTCACAGATACGCAGTATTTT
- TRBJ2-7 - TRBV10-1 CATSRGGEQYF TGCGCCACCTCAAGGGGGGGAGAGCAGTACTTC
TRBD2 TRBJ2-7 once TRBV2 CASSPSRLAAIYEQYF TGTGCCAGCAGTCCCTCCCGACTAGCGGCAATCTACGAGCAGTACTTC
- TRBJ2-7 many TRBV14 CASSLSGEHEQYF TGTGCCAGCAGCCTGTCAGGGGAGCACGAGCAGTACTTC
- TRBJ2-4 few TRBV7-9 CASSLASGKNIQYF TGTGCCAGCAGCTTAGCTAGCGGAAAAAACATTCAGTACTTC
- TRBJ2-2 - TRBV5-6 CASSKGWATGELFF TGTGCCAGCAGCAAAGGGTGGGCCACCGGGGAGCTGTTTTTT
- TRBJ2-7 - TRBV5-1 CASSWDTAPGEQYF TGCGCCAGCAGCTGGGACACGGCCCCGGGCGAGCAGTACTTC
- TRBJ2-3 few TRBV5-6 CASSTGRSTDTQYF TGTGCCAGCAGCACCGGACGGAGCACAGATACGCAGTATTTT
- TRBJ2-2 many TRBV4-1 CASSQGQVNTGELFF TGCGCCAGCAGCCAAGGACAGGTGAACACCGGGGAGCTGTTTTTT
- TRBJ1-5 few TRBV27 CASSPSNQPQHF TGTGCCAGCAGTCCGAGCAATCAGCCCCAGCATTTT
- TRBJ2-1 - TRBV7-8 CASSPTPSYNEQFF TGTGCCAGCAGCCCCACGCCTTCCTACAATGAGCAGTTCTTC
- TRBJ1-1 many TRBV7-2 CASSLAAYLGTEAFF TGTGCCAGCAGCTTAGCGGCCTACCTAGGCACTGAAGCTTTCTTT
- TRBJ2-2 - TRBV28 CASSPRGPTGELFF TGTGCCAGCAGTCCCCGGGGTCCCACCGGGGAGCTGTTTTTT
TRBD2 TRBJ2-2 - TRBV27 CASSSLPRASGSTGELFF TGTGCCAGCAGTTCCTTACCCCGGGCTAGCGGGAGCACCGGGGAGCTGTTTTTT
TRBD1 TRBJ2-6 few TRBV7-9 CASSPGQGTPGANVLTF TGTGCCAGCAGCCCCGGACAGGGAACTCCTGGGGCCAACGTCCTGACTTTC
TRBD2 TRBJ2-7 many TRBV5-1 CASSLAGGFSYEQYF TGCGCCAGCAGCTTAGCGGGAGGTTTCTCCTACGAGCAGTACTTC
- TRBJ2-2 few TRBV10-1 CASNKDAGTGELFF TGCGCCAGCAATAAGGACGCTGGCACCGGGGAGCTGTTTTTT
- TRBJ2-1 many TRBV20-1 CSARAGDNEQFF TGCAGTGCTAGAGCGGGAGATAATGAGCAGTTCTTC
TRBD1 TRBJ2-3 - TRBV6-1 CASRERQGPTDTQYF TGTGCCAGCAGGGAACGACAGGGGCCCACAGATACGCAGTATTTT
- TRBJ2-7 many TRBV5-5 CASSFYQKYEQYF TGTGCCAGCAGCTTTTACCAGAAATACGAGCAGTACTTC
- TRBJ1-3 many TRBV20-1 CSARDSSGNTIYF TGCAGTGCTAGGGACAGCTCTGGAAACACCATATATTTT
- TRBJ1-6 many TRBV20-1 CSATPLEGHRALHF TGCAGTGCTACTCCCCTGGAGGGGCACAGGGCCCTCCACTTT